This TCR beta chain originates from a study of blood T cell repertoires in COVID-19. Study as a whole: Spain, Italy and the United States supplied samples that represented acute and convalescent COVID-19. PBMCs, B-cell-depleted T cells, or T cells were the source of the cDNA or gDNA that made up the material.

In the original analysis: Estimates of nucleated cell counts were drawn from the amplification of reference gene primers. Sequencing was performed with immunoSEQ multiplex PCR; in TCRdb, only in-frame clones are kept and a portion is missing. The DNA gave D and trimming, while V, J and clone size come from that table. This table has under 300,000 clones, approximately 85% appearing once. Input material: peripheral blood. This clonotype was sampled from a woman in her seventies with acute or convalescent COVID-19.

The chain's CDR3 is CASRGGEGTEAFF. CDR3 coding DNA: TGCGCCAGCAGGGGGGGGGAAGGCACTGAAGCTTTCTTT. J is TRBJ1-1 and V is TRBV10-2, with a possible D match to TRBD1 (5 bases). The CDR3 runs to 13 residues. CDR1 is WSHSY and CDR2 is SAAADI in the germline V gene. The V and J ends lost 6 bases and 4 bases respectively, with 12 bases between them.